Below, 30 T cell receptor beta chains from the same sample are listed, as sequenced in a study of cytomegalovirus exposure and HLA in healthy donors. Method: immunoSEQ multiplex PCR; TCRdb's copy keeps in-frame clones and lacks some. The table includes 190,000 or so clones, 80% to 90% detected once. The specimen was PBMCs. These TCRs come from a woman aged 30 to 39 in good health and CMV-seropositive.

The chain combines TRBV7-2 with TRBJ1-1; tentative D call: TRBD1 (5 bases). Per the germline V gene, CDR1 is SGHTA and CDR2 is FQGNSA. This CDR3 is 15 amino acids long. V lost 4 bases and J 1 base, leaving 13 bases between the germline ends. Here the CDR3 DNA reads TGTGCCAGCAGCTCCCGAGCGACAGAGAACACTGAAGCTTTCTTT. Translated, it gives CASSSRATENTEAFF. Full variable domain (rest looked up from reference TRBV7-2 and TRBJ1-1): GAGVSQSPSNKVTEKGKDVELRCDPISGHTALYWYRQSLGQGLEFLIYFQGNSAPDKSGLPSDRFSAERTGGSVSTLTIQRTQQEDSAVYLCASSSRATENTEAFFGQGTRLTVV.

The rearrangement uses TRBV7-2 and TRBJ2-7; TRBD2 agrees at 8 bases. After removal of 3 bases from V and 0 bases from J, the junction contained 1 base not matched to a gene. The CDR3 is made up of 14 amino acids. The germline CDR1 and CDR2 sequences are SGHTA and FQGNSA. Here the CDR3 DNA reads TGTGCCAGCAGCTTCGCGGGAGGCTCCTACGAGCAGTACTTC. Protein: CASSFAGGSYEQYF.

The chain employs TRBV27 and TRBJ2-7; TRBD2 matches 8 bases. The CDR3 covers 14 residues. V shed 6 bases and J 4 bases; nucleotides not matched to a gene: 8. CDR1 and CDR2 from the germline V gene are MNHEY and SMNVEV (reference sequence). This chain's CDR3 is CASSRTSGVYEQYF. The CDR3 coding sequence is TGTGCCAGCAGCCGAACTAGCGGCGTATACGAGCAGTACTTC.

On this clone itself: The junction shows a germline mismatch at one end, possibly a read error. The chain has TRBV25-1 and TRBJ2-1; TRBD1 matches at 7 bases. This CDR3 spans 14 amino acids. Germline V lookup: CDR1 MGHDK, CDR2 SYGVNS. CDR3 coding DNA: TGTGCCAGCAGGGAATCGACAGGGATCAGGGAGCAGTTCTTC. It translates to CASRESTGIREQFF.

This clone was found many times. J is TRBJ2-3 and V is TRBV7-9; 9 nucleotides agree with TRBD1. Germline-derived CDR1 and CDR2 are SEHNR and FQNEAQ (reference sequence). V was pared by 5 bases and J by 3 bases, with 9 bases of the junction left unmatched. The CDR3 extends over 16 amino acids. The CDR3 loop is CASSKAGDRVTDTQYF. The CDR3 bases are TGTGCCAGCAGCAAAGCCGGGGACAGGGTGACAGATACGCAGTATTTT. The full variable domain, with the rest looked up from reference TRBV7-9 and TRBJ2-3, is DTGVSQNPRHKITKRGQNVTFRCDPISEHNRLYWYRQTLGQGPEFLTYFQNEAQLEKSRLLSDRFSAERPKGSFSTLEIQRTEQGDSAMYLCASSKAGDRVTDTQYFGPGTRLTVL.

This chain links TRBV27 with TRBJ2-1; 11 bases agree with TRBD2. From germline, CDR1 is MNHEY and CDR2 SMNVEV (reference sequence). The CDR3 sequence is 15 residues long. Trimming cost V 6 bases and J 11 bases; bases outside gene matches: 12. The CDR3, as DNA: TGTGCCAGCAGCACCCAGTCTAGCGGGAGGATGCAGCAGTTCTTC. This sequence encodes CASSTQSSGRMQQFF.

The chain employs TRBV20-1 and TRBJ2-5; 7 positions match TRBD1. Germline-derived CDR1 and CDR2 are DFQATT and SNEGSKA (reference sequence). The length of the CDR3 is 11 residues. CDR3 in amino acids: CREDRVETQYF. The DNA of the CDR3 is TGCAGGGAAGACAGGGTGGAGACCCAGTACTTC.

The genes are TRBV6-1 and TRBJ1-1; 9 positions match TRBD1. The CDR3 runs 15 residues. The ends lost 4 bases at V and 3 bases at J; junction bases unmatched: 6. Germline lookup yields CDR1 MNHNS and CDR2 SASEGT. CDR3 sequence reads: CASSVDRGRDTEAFF. For the CDR3, the DNA is TGTGCCAGCAGTGTGGACAGGGGAAGAGACACTGAAGCTTTCTTT.

The chain employs TRBV4-1 and TRBJ1-1; D is uncertain. CDR3 length: 14 residues. Deletions cut 4 bases from V and 1 base from J, with 10 bases between. Per the germline V gene, CDR1 is MGHRA and CDR2 is YSYEKL. CDR3 sequence (DNA): TGCGCCAGCAGCCCCCCCACGGGGAACACTGAAGCTTTCTTT. It yields the protein CASSPPTGNTEAFF.

The chain employs TRBV10-3 and TRBJ2-5; 14 bases agree with TRBD2. The CDR3 consists of 16 residues. Germline CDR1 ENHRY, CDR2 SYGVKD. V shed 6 bases, J shed 5 bases, and the junction held 8 bases outside the gene matches. In DNA form, the CDR3 reads TGTGCCATCAGCCACAAACGACTAGCGGGAGGGGAGACCCAGTACTTC. It translates to CAISHKRLAGGETQYF.

V gene TRBV5-1 combines with J gene TRBJ2-2; D uncertain. CDR1 is SGHRS and CDR2 is YFSETQ in the germline V gene. There are 13 residues in the CDR3. Trimming took 2 bases from V and 4 from J, leaving 6 bases between them. The CDR3 protein is CASSLQSTGELFF. The CDR3 coding sequence is TGCGCCAGCAGCTTACAGAGCACCGGGGAGCTGTTTTTT.

The chain recombines TRBV27 with TRBJ2-1; 8 nucleotides match TRBD2. The germline V gene encodes CDR1 MNHEY and CDR2 SMNVEV (reference sequence). J gave up 0 bases and V 6 bases, and 1 base lay outside the gene matches. This CDR3 comprises 14 residues. CDR3 residues: CASSAGGSYNEQFF. CDR3 in DNA: TGTGCCAGCAGCGCGGGGGGCTCCTACAATGAGCAGTTCTTC.

The chain uses TRBV4-2 and TRBJ2-7; TRBD1 matches 11 bases. V was pared by 3 bases and J by 5 bases, with 3 bases of the junction left unmatched. The CDR3 covers 14 residues. CDR1 and CDR2 from the germline V gene are LGHNA and YNFKEQ. CDR3 sequence: CASSQRTGGDEQYF. For the CDR3, the DNA is TGTGCCAGCAGCCAGCGGACAGGGGGCGACGAGCAGTACTTC.

The sample holds one count of this clone. The chain couples TRBV6-1 to TRBJ1-2; D is unclear. The germline gives CDR1 MNHNS, CDR2 SASEGT. V lost 2 bases, J lost 8 bases, and 18 bases lay in between. This CDR3 region has 15 residues. CDR3 DNA: TGTGCCAGCAGTGAACAAACCCCGCGGGCCCTAGGCTACACCTTC. It yields the protein CASSEQTPRALGYTF.

The rearrangement links TRBV30 to TRBJ1-1; TRBD1 agrees at 8 bases. Per the germline V gene, CDR1 is GTSNPN and CDR2 is SVGIG (reference sequence). V was pared by 1 base and J by 10 bases, with 17 bases of the junction left unmatched. The CDR3 length is 16 residues. The CDR3 coding sequence is TGTGCCTGGAGTGGACTTCTAAGGACAGGGCAATCAATAGCTTTCTTT. It specifies CAWSGLLRTGQSIAFF.

The rearrangement uses TRBV2 and TRBJ1-1; no clear D. In germline, CDR1 is SNHLY, CDR2 FYNNEI. The CDR3 runs 13 residues. The V end was cut by 3 bases, the J end by 4 bases, with 9 bases between. CDR3 protein: CASSERPGTEAFF. The CDR3 nucleotides are TGTGCCAGCAGTGAGAGGCCGGGCACTGAAGCTTTCTTT.

The chain links TRBV28 to TRBJ2-1; 9 nucleotides match TRBD1. Germline V gene sequence: CDR1 MDHEN, CDR2 SYDVKM. The CDR3 runs 15 residues. The junction had 8 bases not matched to a gene; V was cut back by 2 bases and J by 9 bases. The CDR3 DNA sequence: TGTGCCAGCAGTTTACGACGGACAGGGGCAAGTGAGCAGTTCTTC. It is translated as CASSLRRTGASEQFF.

The rearrangement links TRBV30 to TRBJ2-7; 14 nucleotides line up with TRBD2. Germline values: CDR1 GTSNPN, CDR2 SVGIG (reference sequence). The junction had 7 bases not matched to a gene; V was cut back by 7 bases and J by 2 bases. The CDR3 length is 15 residues. The CDR3 here is CALKLGLAGAYEQYF. Written as DNA, the CDR3 is TGTGCCTTGAAACTGGGACTAGCGGGGGCCTACGAGCAGTACTTC.

The sample holds a few counts of this clone. V gene TRBV5-1 combines with J gene TRBJ1-1; the D is unclear. V lost 2 bases to trimming and J lost 0 bases, with 8 bases between them. Looked up from germline, CDR1 is SGHRS and CDR2 is YFSETQ. This CDR3 spans 14 amino acids. The DNA of the CDR3 is TGCGCCAGCAGCTTCAATTTCATGAACACTGAAGCTTTCTTT. Its protein product is CASSFNFMNTEAFF.

Note on this clone: The sample holds other DNA sequences that translate to the same CDR3. The gene calls are TRBV9 and TRBJ2-3; D is possibly TRBD2 (5 bases). CDR1 is SGDLS, CDR2 YYNGEE, per germline. There are 15 residues in the CDR3. The V gene lost 0 bases and the J gene lost 2 bases, with 10 bases spanning the gap. The DNA of the CDR3 is TGTGCCAGCAGCGTAGGGGCGGGCCCCACAGATACGCAGTATTTT. It is translated as CASSVGAGPTDTQYF.

V is TRBV19 and J is TRBJ1-5; D call uncertain. Deletions cut 10 bases from V and 3 bases from J, with 13 bases between. Germline V gene lookup returns CDR1 LNHDA and CDR2 SQIVND (reference sequence). The CDR3 spans 13 residues. CDR3 nucleotide sequence: TGTGCCACTCAAGCGATCTCCAATCAGCCCCAGCATTTT. As protein: CATQAISNQPQHF.

This clone was counted a single time. The V call is TRBV28, the J call TRBJ1-5; D may be TRBD1 (5 bases). The germline V gene encodes CDR1 MDHEN and CDR2 SYDVKM. V was trimmed by 6 bases and J by 6 bases, leaving 18 bases between them. The CDR3 loop spans 15 amino acids. The chain's CDR3 is CASRMEMGRGQPQHF. CDR3 DNA: TGTGCCAGCAGGATGGAAATGGGGCGAGGTCAGCCCCAGCATTTT.

The chain carries TRBV6-5 and TRBJ2-7; 14 bases line up with TRBD2. The trim removed 1 base at V and 6 bases at J, leaving 5 bases unmatched. The CDR3 consists of 16 residues. Per germline, CDR1 MNHEY and CDR2 SVGAGI. CDR3 in amino acids: CASSYLGLAGASEQYF. Written as DNA, the CDR3 is TGTGCCAGCAGTTACTTGGGACTAGCGGGAGCAAGCGAGCAGTACTTC.

The V call is TRBV29-1, the J call TRBJ2-5, with a weak D call TRBD1 (6 bases). CDR3 length equals 15 residues. From germline, CDR1 is SQVTM and CDR2 ANQGSEA. With 1 base removed from V and 1 base from J, the gap between germline ends came to 13 bases. The CDR3 nucleotides are TGCAGCGTTGAAGGCCTCACAGGGTTCCAAGAGACCCAGTACTTC. As protein: CSVEGLTGFQETQYF.

This clone was picked up a small number of times. The chain carries TRBV2 and TRBJ2-1, with TRBD2 as a possible D gene (5 bases). The CDR3 is 13 amino acids. Germline lookup yields CDR1 SNHLY and CDR2 FYNNEI. V shed 9 bases and J shed 4 bases, with 13 bases lying between them. CDR3 residues: CASTSLNYNEQFF. CDR3 DNA: TGTGCCAGTACTAGTCTCAATTACAATGAGCAGTTCTTC. Full variable domain (remainder filled in from reference TRBV2 and TRBJ2-1): EPEVTQTPSHQVTQMGQEVILRCVPISNHLYFYWYRQILGQKVEFLVSFYNNEISEKSEIFDDQFSVERPDGSNFTLKIRSTKLEDSAMYFCASTSLNYNEQFFGPGTRLTVL.

This chain links TRBV11-2 with TRBJ1-4, with 8 bases matching TRBD1. CDR1 is SGHAT and CDR2 is FQNNGV in the germline V gene. This CDR3 has 15 residues. The V gene end was trimmed by 4 bases and the J gene end by 0 bases; junction bases not matched to a gene: 1. CDR3 in amino acids: CASSSTGATNEKLFF. Written as DNA, the CDR3 is TGTGCCAGCAGCTCGACAGGGGCAACTAATGAAAAACTGTTTTTT.

This clone appeared a single time. This chain links TRBV9 with TRBJ1-2; 7 nucleotides align to TRBD1. The CDR3 has 15 residues. Losses at the gene ends were 3 bases for V and 7 bases for J; bases not matched to a gene: 12. Germline V gene data show CDR1 as SGDLS and CDR2 as YYNGEE. The CDR3 nucleotides are TGTGCCAGCAGCGGAGAAGGGGGCAGACCCCTTGGCTACACCTTC. Protein sequence: CASSGEGGRPLGYTF.

The chain recombines TRBV27 with TRBJ2-5; TRBD1 agrees at 8 bases. The CDR3 length is 15 residues. Trimming at V came to 6 bases and at J to 3 bases, leaving 9 bases not matched to a gene. Looked up from germline, CDR1 is MNHEY and CDR2 is SMNVEV (reference sequence). The CDR3 coding sequence is TGTGCCAGCAGACGGACCGGGACAGGAGAAGAGACCCAGTACTTC. It encodes CASRRTGTGEETQYF.

V is TRBV5-6 and J is TRBJ2-1; D perhaps matches TRBD2 (5 bases). The V gene lost 3 bases and the J gene lost 0 bases, with 10 bases spanning the gap. The CDR3 length is 15 residues. Per germline, CDR1 SGHDT and CDR2 YYEEEE. CDR3 residues: CASSYSGSSYNEQFF. DNA of the CDR3: TGTGCCAGCAGCTACAGCGGAAGCTCCTACAATGAGCAGTTCTTC.

V usage is TRBV5-1 and J usage is TRBJ2-2; 8 bases match TRBD2. Germline V gene data show CDR1 as SGHRS and CDR2 as YFSETQ. CDR3 length: 17 amino acids. The V gene end was trimmed by 2 bases and the J gene end by 2 bases; junction bases not matched to a gene: 8. The CDR3 DNA reads TGCGCCAGCAGCTTTAGAGTACTAGCGGCAAACACCGGGGAGCTGTTTTTT. It codes for CASSFRVLAANTGELFF.